This is a list of T cell receptor beta chains from one sample in a study of blood T cell repertoires in COVID-19. Clones were sequenced by immunoSEQ multiplex PCR, and TCRdb holds only the in-frame ones, with some missing. The table has 150,000 to 200,000 clones, more than 60% seen once. Sequencing used peripheral blood. These TCRs come from a man between 60 and 75 years old with acute or convalescent COVID-19. Both conserved end residues are part of each CDR3. The order of the fields is J gene, clone size, D gene, V gene, CDR3 DNA, CDR3 protein. D genes are given only for firm matches. Only some rows state a clone size, as once, few, many or a class for expanded clones.

J: TRBJ2-1
size: .
D: TRBD1
V: TRBV28
DNA: TGTGCCAGCAGTCCCCTAGGACAGGGGAATGAGCAGTTCTTC
CDR3: CASSPLGQGNEQFF

J: TRBJ1-4
size: .
D: .
V: TRBV7-3
DNA: TGTGCCAGCAGCCCCCGAACAGGGAAAACTAATGAAAAACTGTTTTTT
CDR3: CASSPRTGKTNEKLFF

J: TRBJ1-2
size: .
D: .
V: TRBV19
DNA: TGTGCCAGTGGGAGACATGATCTTAATGGCTACACCTTC
CDR3: CASGRHDLNGYTF

J: TRBJ2-1
size: .
D: .
V: TRBV7-2
DNA: TGTGCCAGCAGCTTAATTGCCAGGGTGGCTTCGAACAATGAGCAGTTCTTC
CDR3: CASSLIARVASNNEQFF

J: TRBJ2-2
size: .
D: .
V: TRBV5-6
DNA: TGTGCCAGCAGCCGTGAGGCCGAGGGTTACGCCGGGGAGCTGTTTTTT
CDR3: CASSREAEGYAGELFF

J: TRBJ2-3
size: once
D: .
V: TRBV18
DNA: TGTGCCAGCGTACTGACAGCTACTAGCACAGATACGCAGTATTTT
CDR3: CASVLTATSTDTQYF

J: TRBJ1-1
size: .
D: .
V: TRBV30
DNA: TGTGCCTGGAGCGGAGACAGGCTTTACACTGAAGCTTTCTTT
CDR3: CAWSGDRLYTEAFF

J: TRBJ1-1
size: few
D: .
V: TRBV6-5
DNA: TGTGCCAGCAGTTCGGTTAACACTGAAGCTTTCTTT
CDR3: CASSSVNTEAFF

J: TRBJ2-7
size: .
D: TRBD2
V: TRBV30
DNA: TGTGCCTGGAGTGTCACGGGGGGTGTGGACGAGCAGTACTTC
CDR3: CAWSVTGGVDEQYF

J: TRBJ1-2
size: .
D: .
V: TRBV6-5
DNA: TGTGCCAGCGGGCGGGAGTTGGGCTACACCTTC
CDR3: CASGRELGYTF

J: TRBJ1-2
size: few
D: TRBD1
V: TRBV3-1/TRBV3-2
DNA: TGTGCCAGCAGCCAGGGACAGGGTCGAGGGGGCTACACCTTC
CDR3: CASSQGQGRGGYTF

J: TRBJ1-1
size: once
D: .
V: TRBV4-2
DNA: TGTGCCAGCAGCCAAGGGAGGGGAGGGAACACTGAAGCTTTCTTT
CDR3: CASSQGRGGNTEAFF

J: TRBJ1-1
size: .
D: .
V: TRBV5-1
DNA: TGCGCCAGCAGCTCCCAGGGAAAAGCTTTCTTT
CDR3: CASSSQGKAFF

J: TRBJ2-7
size: .
D: TRBD1
V: TRBV7-6
DNA: TGTGCCAGCAGCTTAGATCGGCCAGGGGGTTCCTACGAGCAGTACTTC
CDR3: CASSLDRPGGSYEQYF

J: TRBJ2-5
size: .
D: .
V: TRBV19
DNA: TGTGCCAGTAGTATCCGAGAGACCCAGTACTTC
CDR3: CASSIRETQYF

J: TRBJ2-7
size: once
D: .
V: TRBV6-6
DNA: TGTGCCAGCAGTTACCAGGGCCGCTCCTACGAGCAGTACTTC
CDR3: CASSYQGRSYEQYF

J: TRBJ1-3
size: once
D: .
V: TRBV10-3
DNA: TGTGCCACCGCACAGGGCGCTAACTCTGGAAACACCATATATTTT
CDR3: CATAQGANSGNTIYF

J: TRBJ2-1
size: .
D: .
V: TRBV9
DNA: TGTGCCAGCAGCCCCGGACAGCGACTTAGCTCCTACAATGAGCAGTTCTTC
CDR3: CASSPGQRLSSYNEQFF

J: TRBJ1-4
size: .
D: .
V: TRBV19
DNA: TGTGCCAGTAGGTTCAGTTCTGCAACTAATGAAAAACTGTTTTTT
CDR3: CASRFSSATNEKLFF

J: TRBJ2-5
size: .
D: TRBD2
V: TRBV7-2
DNA: TGTGCCAGCAGCTTAGCGGGGGGGATGGTGGAGACCCAGTACTTC
CDR3: CASSLAGGMVETQYF

J: TRBJ2-5
size: .
D: TRBD1
V: TRBV19
DNA: TGTGCCAGTAGTATCTGGACAGGGGGCGCCCAGACCCAGTACTTC
CDR3: CASSIWTGGAQTQYF

J: TRBJ2-2
size: .
D: .
V: TRBV5-4
DNA: TGTGCCAGCAGCTTGGAGGGGGAAACCGGGGAGCTGTTTTTT
CDR3: CASSLEGETGELFF

J: TRBJ2-7
size: .
D: TRBD1
V: TRBV18
DNA: TGTGCCAGCTCACGGACAGGGCTGGGCGAGCAGTACTTC
CDR3: CASSRTGLGEQYF

J: TRBJ1-1
size: .
D: TRBD1
V: TRBV19
DNA: TGTGCCAGTAGTATAAGAGGGGACAGGGGGGCTTTCTTT
CDR3: CASSIRGDRGAFF

J: TRBJ1-6
size: .
D: .
V: TRBV7-8
DNA: TGTGCCAGCAGCGAGTACACAGGGACTTCACCCCTCCACTTT
CDR3: CASSEYTGTSPLHF

J: TRBJ1-6
size: few
D: .
V: TRBV5-4
DNA: TGTGCCAGCAGCTTTTCACCGGATAATTCACCCCTCCACTTT
CDR3: CASSFSPDNSPLHF

J: TRBJ1-1
size: .
D: .
V: TRBV30
DNA: TGTGCCTGGAGGTCGGGACTTCGGGCTGAAGCTTTCTTT
CDR3: CAWRSGLRAEAFF

J: TRBJ2-7
size: .
D: TRBD2
V: TRBV7-8
DNA: TGTGCCAGCAGCTCCCACCGGCTAGCGGGGGGGCCCGAGCAGTACTTC
CDR3: CASSSHRLAGGPEQYF

J: TRBJ1-4
size: .
D: .
V: TRBV7-8
DNA: TGTGCCAGCAGTACCCTGTCGGGGGGGAATGAAAAACTGTTTTTT
CDR3: CASSTLSGGNEKLFF

J: TRBJ2-7
size: .
D: .
V: TRBV24-1
DNA: TGTGCCACCAGTGATTTGGGGACTGCCGAGCAGTACTTC
CDR3: CATSDLGTAEQYF

J: TRBJ1-1
size: few
D: .
V: TRBV7-9
DNA: TGTGCCAGCAGCTTACTTGTTACAGGGAACACTGAAGCTTTCTTT
CDR3: CASSLLVTGNTEAFF

J: TRBJ2-7
size: .
D: TRBD1
V: TRBV6-2/TRBV6-3
DNA: TGTGCCAGCAGTTACTCTGGGACAGGACCCTACGAGCAGTACTTC
CDR3: CASSYSGTGPYEQYF

J: TRBJ1-1
size: .
D: .
V: TRBV18
DNA: TGTGCCAGCTCACCCCCGGACAGATTGAACACTGAAGCTTTCTTT
CDR3: CASSPPDRLNTEAFF

J: TRBJ1-1
size: .
D: TRBD1
V: TRBV6-6
DNA: TGTGCCAGCAGTCCCCTAATAGCCGACAGGGAAACCTGGTACACTGAAGCTTTCTTT
CDR3: CASSPLIADRETWYTEAFF

J: TRBJ1-2
size: .
D: .
V: TRBV12-3/TRBV12-4
DNA: TGTGCCAGCACCCATAATCCAGGCTATGGCTACACCTTC
CDR3: CASTHNPGYGYTF

J: TRBJ2-7
size: .
D: TRBD1
V: TRBV5-1
DNA: TGCGCCAGCAGCTCCGGGACAGGTATCTACGAGCAGTACTTC
CDR3: CASSSGTGIYEQYF

J: TRBJ2-3
size: .
D: TRBD1
V: TRBV5-1
DNA: TGCGCCAGCAGCCCCGGACAGGGAAATCCTAGCACAGATACGCAGTATTTT
CDR3: CASSPGQGNPSTDTQYF

J: TRBJ1-1
size: .
D: TRBD1
V: TRBV5-6
DNA: TGTGCCAGCAGTACCGGACAGGAGGTCTTCTATGAAGCTTTCTTT
CDR3: CASSTGQEVFYEAFF

J: TRBJ2-1
size: .
D: TRBD2
V: TRBV4-1
DNA: TGCGCCAGCAGCCTGGGACTAGCGTTTGGTGAGCAGTTCTTC
CDR3: CASSLGLAFGEQFF

J: TRBJ1-1
size: .
D: .
V: TRBV6-5
DNA: TGTGCCAGCATCCTCAACTGGGGGGGTGCTGAAGCTTTCTTT
CDR3: CASILNWGGAEAFF

J: TRBJ1-2
size: .
D: .
V: TRBV24-1
DNA: TGTGCCACCAGTGAACCACAGGGTGGAGGCTATGGCTACACCTTC
CDR3: CATSEPQGGGYGYTF

J: TRBJ1-2
size: .
D: .
V: TRBV5-1
DNA: TGCGCCAGCAGCTTTCAGGGGATCGGCTACACCTTC
CDR3: CASSFQGIGYTF

J: TRBJ2-1
size: once
D: .
V: TRBV5-4
DNA: TGTGCCAGCAGCTTACCCCCGGGGAACACTTACAATGAGCAGTTCTTC
CDR3: CASSLPPGNTYNEQFF

J: TRBJ2-1
size: .
D: .
V: TRBV7-2
DNA: TGTGCCAGCAGCTTAGCGTCTCGGTACAATGAGCAGTTCTTC
CDR3: CASSLASRYNEQFF

J: TRBJ1-5
size: .
D: TRBD1
V: TRBV6-1
DNA: TGTGCCAGCAGTGAGGACAGGGGACCCCATCAGCCCCAGCATTTT
CDR3: CASSEDRGPHQPQHF

J: TRBJ1-3
size: .
D: .
V: TRBV9
DNA: TGTGCCAGCAGCGTAGGAGGAAGGAGCTCTGGAAACACCATATATTTT
CDR3: CASSVGGRSSGNTIYF

J: TRBJ1-1
size: .
D: TRBD1
V: TRBV5-1
DNA: TGCGCCAGCAGCCCCTTCGACAGGGTCGGGACTGAAGCTTTCTTT
CDR3: CASSPFDRVGTEAFF

J: TRBJ1-1
size: .
D: .
V: TRBV6-5
DNA: TGTGCCATCTGGGGCGGGGGACCTATGAACACTGAAGCTTTCTTT
CDR3: CAIWGGGPMNTEAFF

J: TRBJ1-1
size: .
D: .
V: TRBV30
DNA: TGTGCCTGGAGACCGTTCAACTCTATGAACACTGAAGCTTTCTTT
CDR3: CAWRPFNSMNTEAFF

J: TRBJ2-7
size: .
D: TRBD1
V: TRBV6-2/TRBV6-3
DNA: TGTGCCAGCAGTACTCGGGACAGGGTCTACGAGCAGTACTTC
CDR3: CASSTRDRVYEQYF

J: TRBJ2-7
size: .
D: TRBD1
V: TRBV9
DNA: TGTGCCAGCAGCGAGGGTGGGACAGGGGTCTACGAGCAGTACTTC
CDR3: CASSEGGTGVYEQYF